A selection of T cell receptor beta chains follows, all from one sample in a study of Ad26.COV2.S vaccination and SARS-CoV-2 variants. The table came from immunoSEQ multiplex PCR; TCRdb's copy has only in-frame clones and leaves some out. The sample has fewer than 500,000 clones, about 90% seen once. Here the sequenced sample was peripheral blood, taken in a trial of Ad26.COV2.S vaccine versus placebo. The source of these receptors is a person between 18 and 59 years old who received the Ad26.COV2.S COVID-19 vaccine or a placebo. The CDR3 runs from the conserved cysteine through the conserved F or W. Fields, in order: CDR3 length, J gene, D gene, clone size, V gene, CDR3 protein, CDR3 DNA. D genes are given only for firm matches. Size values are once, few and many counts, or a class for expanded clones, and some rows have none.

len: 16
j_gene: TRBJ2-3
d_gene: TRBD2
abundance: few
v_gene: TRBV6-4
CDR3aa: CASSAGTSGATDTQYF
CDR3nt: TGTGCCAGCAGTGCCGGGACTAGCGGGGCCACAGATACGCAGTATTTT

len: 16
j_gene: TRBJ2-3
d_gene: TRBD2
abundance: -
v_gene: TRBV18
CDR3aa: CASSPLGTSSTDTQYF
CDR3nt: TGTGCCAGCTCACCACTCGGGACTAGCAGCACAGATACGCAGTATTTT

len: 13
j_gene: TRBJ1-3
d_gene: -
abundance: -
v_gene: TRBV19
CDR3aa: CASKSGSGNTIYF
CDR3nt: TGTGCCAGTAAGTCAGGCTCTGGAAACACCATATATTTT

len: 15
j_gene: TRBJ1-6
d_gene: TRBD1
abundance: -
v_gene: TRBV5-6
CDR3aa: CASSSARTGNSPLHF
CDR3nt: TGTGCCAGCAGCTCCGCGAGGACAGGAAATTCACCCCTCCACTTT

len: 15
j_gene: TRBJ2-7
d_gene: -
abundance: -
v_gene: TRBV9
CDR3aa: CASSESHRVGGEQYF
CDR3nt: TGTGCCAGCAGCGAATCCCACAGGGTCGGGGGCGAGCAGTACTTC

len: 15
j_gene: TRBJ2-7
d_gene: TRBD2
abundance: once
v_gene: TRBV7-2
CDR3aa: CASSSGLVEFYEQYF
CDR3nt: TGTGCCAGCAGCTCCGGACTAGTCGAATTCTACGAGCAGTACTTC

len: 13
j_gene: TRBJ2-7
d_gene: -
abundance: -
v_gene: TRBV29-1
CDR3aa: CSVEIQNSYEQYF
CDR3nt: TGCAGCGTTGAAATACAAAACTCCTACGAGCAGTACTTC

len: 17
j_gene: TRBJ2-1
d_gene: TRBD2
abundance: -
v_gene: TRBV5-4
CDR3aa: CASSLAWGGGPLNEQFF
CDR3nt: TGTGCCAGCAGCTTGGCATGGGGGGGAGGCCCACTTAATGAGCAGTTCTTC

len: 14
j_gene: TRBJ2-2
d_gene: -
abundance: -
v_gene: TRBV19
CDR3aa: CASSIGPRNGELFF
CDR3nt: TGTGCCAGTAGTATAGGTCCCCGGAACGGGGAGCTGTTTTTT

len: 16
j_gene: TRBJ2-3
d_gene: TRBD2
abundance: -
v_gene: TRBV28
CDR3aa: CASSALAERGTDTQYF
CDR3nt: TGTGCCAGCAGTGCTCTAGCGGAACGGGGCACAGATACGCAGTATTTT

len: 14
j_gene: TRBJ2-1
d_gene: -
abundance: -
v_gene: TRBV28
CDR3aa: CASSGERFYNEQFF
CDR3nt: TGTGCCAGCAGTGGGGAACGATTCTACAATGAGCAGTTCTTC

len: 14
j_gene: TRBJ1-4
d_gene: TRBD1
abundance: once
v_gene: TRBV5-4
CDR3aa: CASSLIGTDEKLFF
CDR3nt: TGTGCCAGCAGCTTGATAGGGACAGATGAAAAACTGTTTTTT

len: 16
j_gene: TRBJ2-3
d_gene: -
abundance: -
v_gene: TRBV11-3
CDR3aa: CASSLGLATSTDTQYF
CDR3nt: TGTGCCAGCAGCTTAGGGTTGGCGACCAGCACAGATACGCAGTATTTT

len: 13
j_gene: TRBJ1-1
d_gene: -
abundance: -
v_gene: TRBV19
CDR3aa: CASSMRVNTEAFF
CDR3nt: TGTGCCAGTAGTATGCGGGTTAACACTGAAGCTTTCTTT

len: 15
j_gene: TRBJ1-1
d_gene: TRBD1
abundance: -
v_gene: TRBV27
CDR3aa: CASSSGQGRNTEAFF
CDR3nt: TGTGCCAGCAGTTCAGGACAGGGACGGAACACTGAAGCTTTCTTT

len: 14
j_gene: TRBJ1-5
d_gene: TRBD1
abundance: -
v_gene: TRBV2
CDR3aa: CASGQGGTSQPQHF
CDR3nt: TGTGCCAGCGGACAGGGAGGGACCAGTCAGCCCCAGCATTTT

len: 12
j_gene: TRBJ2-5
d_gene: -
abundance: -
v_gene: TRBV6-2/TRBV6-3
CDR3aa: CASSYTPETQYF
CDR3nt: TGTGCCAGCAGTTACACTCCGGAGACCCAGTACTTC

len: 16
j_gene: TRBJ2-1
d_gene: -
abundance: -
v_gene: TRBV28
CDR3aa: CASSSGFGGAYNEQFF
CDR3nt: TGTGCCAGCAGTTCAGGCTTCGGGGGAGCTTACAATGAGCAGTTCTTC

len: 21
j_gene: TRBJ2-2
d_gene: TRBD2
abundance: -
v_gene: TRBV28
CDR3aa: CASRSTGTSGRAGFGTGELFF
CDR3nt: TGTGCCAGCAGGTCTACGGGGACTAGCGGGAGGGCCGGGTTTGGCACCGGGGAGCTGTTTTTT

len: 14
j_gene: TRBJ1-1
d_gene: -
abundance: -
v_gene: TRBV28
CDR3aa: CASTQWGPGTEAFF
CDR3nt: TGTGCCAGCACCCAATGGGGGCCTGGCACTGAAGCTTTCTTT

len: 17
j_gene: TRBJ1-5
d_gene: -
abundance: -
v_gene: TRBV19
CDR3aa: CARRGGGVKNSNQPQHF
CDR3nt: TGTGCCCGTAGGGGGGGAGGGGTCAAAAATAGCAATCAGCCCCAGCATTTT

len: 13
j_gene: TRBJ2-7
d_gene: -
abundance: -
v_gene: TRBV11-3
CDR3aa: CASSLDGLKEQYF
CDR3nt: TGTGCCAGCAGCTTAGACGGCCTAAAGGAGCAGTACTTC

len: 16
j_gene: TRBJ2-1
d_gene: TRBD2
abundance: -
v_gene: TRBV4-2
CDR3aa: CASSQEGGSSYNEQFF
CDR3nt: TGTGCCAGCAGCCAAGAGGGGGGGAGCTCCTACAATGAGCAGTTCTTC

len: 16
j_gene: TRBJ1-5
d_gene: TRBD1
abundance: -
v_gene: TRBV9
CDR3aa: CASSPSGGQRDQPQHF
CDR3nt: TGTGCCAGCAGCCCTAGTGGGGGACAGCGAGATCAGCCCCAGCATTTT